The 14 T cell receptor beta chains below all came from one sample that was sequenced in a study of blood T cell repertoires in COVID-19. Profiled with immunoSEQ multiplex PCR; TCRdb holds only in-frame clones, not every one. The sample includes approximately 100,000 clones, roughly nine tenths of them seen just once. The sample comprised peripheral blood. The receptors derive from a man aged 50 to 60 with acute or convalescent COVID-19.

V is TRBV4-2 and J is TRBJ2-1; 11 positions agree with TRBD1. The CDR3 is 14 amino acids. V lost 4 bases, J lost 7 bases, and 3 bases stayed unmatched. Germline values: CDR1 LGHNA, CDR2 YNFKEQ. The CDR3 DNA follows: TGTGCCAGCAGCCGGGGACAGGGGGATAATGAGCAGTTCTTC. This sequence encodes CASSRGQGDNEQFF.

The gene calls are TRBV28 and TRBJ1-2, with 9 bases identical to TRBD1. Germline CDR1 MDHEN, CDR2 SYDVKM. The CDR3 is made up of 13 amino acids. Trimming cost V 8 bases and J 4 bases; bases outside gene matches: 5. The CDR3 DNA sequence: TGTGCCAGCGGGACAGGGAAAGCCTATGGCTACACCTTC. Its protein product is CASGTGKAYGYTF.

CDR3 sequence (DNA): TGTGCCAGCAGCTTAGGAGTCTCCATCACCCTCCACTTT. It is translated as CASSLGVSITLHF. The rearrangement links TRBV11-2 to TRBJ1-6; D not certain. CDR1 is SGHAT and CDR2 is FQNNGV in the germline V gene. This CDR3 contains 13 residues. Trimming stripped 1 base from V and 14 bases from J, with 12 bases between.

This chain connects TRBV5-1 to TRBJ1-5, with 8 bases fitting TRBD1. The trim removed 4 bases at V and 6 bases at J, leaving 9 bases unmatched. Germline CDR1 and CDR2: SGHRS and YFSETQ. The CDR3 runs to 15 residues. The CDR3 region has the DNA TGCGCCAGCAGCCCAGGGGGCTCGGGTGGTCAGCCCCAGCATTTT. It translates to CASSPGGSGGQPQHF. Together with reference TRBV5-1 and TRBJ1-5, the CDR3 gives the full variable domain: KAGVTQTPRYLIKTRGQQVTLSCSPISGHRSVSWYQQTPGQGLQFLFEYFSETQRNKGNFPGRFSGRQFSNSRSEMNVSTLELGDSALYLCASSPGGSGGQPQHFGDGTRLSIL.

The V gene is TRBV28, the J gene TRBJ1-5; tentatively, D is TRBD1 (5 bases). From germline, CDR1 is MDHEN and CDR2 SYDVKM. This CDR3 is built from 14 residues. V was pared by 7 bases and J by 1 base, with 11 bases between. The CDR3 DNA reads as TGTGCCAGCAACCAGGGTGGGAGCAATCAGCCCCAGCATTTT. It encodes CASNQGGSNQPQHF.

This clone was found once. This rearrangement joins TRBV5-5 to TRBJ1-5; D perhaps matches TRBD1 (5 bases). Trimming pared 0 bases from V and 5 bases from J, leaving 12 bases between. The V gene's germline CDR1 is SGHKS and CDR2 YYEKEE (reference sequence). There are 15 residues in the CDR3. As DNA, the CDR3 is TGTGCCAGCAGCTTGGACGGGGGTGGCGATCAGCCCCAGCATTTT. This encodes CASSLDGGGDQPQHF.

This chain links TRBV7-9 with TRBJ2-7, with TRBD1 matching 8 bases. The CDR3 covers 16 residues. Trimming removed 5 bases from V and 6 bases from J; junction bases left unmatched: 15. Per the germline V gene, CDR1 is SEHNR and CDR2 is FQNEAQ (reference sequence). The CDR3 region is CASSPHRVSGTGEQYF. CDR3 nucleotide sequence: TGTGCCAGCAGCCCCCACCGGGTCTCCGGGACAGGCGAGCAGTACTTC.

The V call is TRBV4-1, the J call TRBJ1-1; D unresolved. Germline CDR1 and CDR2: MGHRA and YSYEKL. Trimming shortened V by 1 base and J by 2 bases, and 17 bases separated the two germline ends. The CDR3 totals 17 residues. The CDR3 DNA sequence: TGCGCCAGCAGCCAAGCCTTAACGTCTAACAGCAACACTGAAGCTTTCTTT. Its translation is CASSQALTSNSNTEAFF.

The chain combines TRBV11-2 with TRBJ2-7; no definite D call. Between the trimmed V and J ends, which lost 5 bases and 4 bases, there was a span of 6 bases. This CDR3 has 11 amino acids. Germline V gene sequence: CDR1 SGHAT, CDR2 FQNNGV. CDR3 bases: TGTGCCAGCAGCCGTGTTTACGAGCAGTACTTC. Its protein product is CASSRVYEQYF.

CDR3 DNA sequence: TGCGCCAGCATGCCGGGACAGGGCTACGAGCAGTACTTC. It specifies CASMPGQGYEQYF. The chain links TRBV5-1 to TRBJ2-7, with 9 positions matching TRBD1. The germline V gene encodes CDR1 SGHRS and CDR2 YFSETQ. V trimming: 6 bases; J trimming: 3 bases; junction bases outside the gene matches: 4. CDR3 length equals 13 residues.

The chain joins TRBV19 to TRBJ2-1; 7 nucleotides agree with TRBD1. Germline-derived CDR1 and CDR2 are LNHDA and SQIVND (reference sequence). CDR3 length: 12 residues. J was trimmed by 3 bases and V by 10 bases; bases with no gene match: 3. The CDR3 sequence is CAIGDSYNEQFF. The CDR3 bases are TGTGCCATAGGGGACAGCTACAATGAGCAGTTCTTC.

The V gene is TRBV7-9, the J gene TRBJ1-5; D possibly corresponds to TRBD1 (6 bases). The CDR3 consists of 16 residues. Germline assignment: CDR1 SEHNR and CDR2 FQNEAQ (reference sequence). Trimming took 5 bases from V and 4 from J, leaving 18 bases between them. CDR3 in amino acids: CASSQTGPNVNQPQHF. The DNA of the CDR3 is TGTGCCAGCAGCCAAACAGGGCCGAATGTAAATCAGCCCCAGCATTTT.

This rearrangement joins TRBV30 to TRBJ1-3; the match to TRBD1 covers 8 bases. The V and J ends lost 0 bases and 2 bases, in that order; junction bases with no gene match: 3. Germline V gives CDR1 GTSNPN, CDR2 SVGIG (reference sequence). The CDR3 totals 15 residues. The CDR3 loop is CAWSVPTGAGNTIYF. In DNA, the CDR3 is TGTGCCTGGAGTGTCCCGACAGGGGCTGGAAACACCATATATTTT.

Details on this clone: The same CDR3 also results from other DNA sequences found in this sample. The chain combines TRBV2 with TRBJ2-7, with 7 positions matching TRBD1. V dropped 5 bases and J dropped 0; count of bases not matched to a gene: 1. The CDR3 runs 13 residues. CDR1 is SNHLY and CDR2 is FYNNEI in the germline V gene. In DNA, the CDR3 is TGTGCCAGCAGTAGGGACAGCTCCTACGAGCAGTACTTC. Its translation is CASSRDSSYEQYF.